This T cell receptor (beta chain) emerged from a study of long-term antiretroviral therapy in people with HIV. Note on this clone: Other nucleotide sequences in the sample specify the same CDR3.

Trimming left V 6 bases short and J 2 bases short, with 7 bases between. CDR3 size: 12 residues. CDR1 is SGHVS, CDR2 FQNEAQ, per germline. immunoSEQ v3.0 was run at survey level. TCRdb keeps only in-frame clones here, not all; method: immunoSEQ multiplex PCR. This sample has 25,000 to 35,000 clones, with roughly 86% found just once. The V and J genes are TRBV7-8 and TRBJ2-5; no reliable D call. This receptor was taken from a woman younger than 45 with HIV. The input for sequencing was unsorted PBMCs, taken 0.8 years after starting antiretroviral therapy. This CDR3 is CASSRDQETQYF. The DNA for the CDR3 is TGTGCCAGCAGTCGAGATCAAGAGACCCAGTACTTC. The variable domain in full, with the rest retrieved from reference TRBV7-8 and TRBJ2-5, is GAGVSQSPRYKVAKRGQDVALRCDPISGHVSLFWYQQALGQGPEFLTYFQNEAQLDKSGLPSDRFFAERPEGSVSTLKIQRTQQEDSAVYLCASSRDQETQYFGPGTRLLVL.